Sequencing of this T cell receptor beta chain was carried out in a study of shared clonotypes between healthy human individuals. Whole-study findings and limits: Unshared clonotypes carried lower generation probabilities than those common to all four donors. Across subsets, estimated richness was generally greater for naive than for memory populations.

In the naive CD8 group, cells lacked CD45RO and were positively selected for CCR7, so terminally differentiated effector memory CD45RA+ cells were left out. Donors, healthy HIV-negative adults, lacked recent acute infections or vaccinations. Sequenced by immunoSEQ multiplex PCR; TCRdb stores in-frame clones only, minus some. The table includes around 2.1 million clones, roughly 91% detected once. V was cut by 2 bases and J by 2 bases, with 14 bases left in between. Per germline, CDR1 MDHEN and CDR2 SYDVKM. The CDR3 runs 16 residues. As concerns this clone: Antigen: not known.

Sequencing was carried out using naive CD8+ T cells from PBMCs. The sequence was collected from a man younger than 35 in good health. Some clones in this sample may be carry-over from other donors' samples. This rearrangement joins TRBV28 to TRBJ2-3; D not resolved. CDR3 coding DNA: TGTGCCAGCAGTTTAGGGCGGAACACCCTCACAGATACGCAGTATTTT. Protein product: CASSLGRNTLTDTQYF.